What follows describes a single T cell receptor (beta chain). Antigen: not known. This sample was included in a study of cytomegalovirus exposure and HLA in healthy donors. Study-level results: The study found most TCR sequences rare, yet found some public TCRs in many donors. Subsequent analysis showed first-cohort TCR clusters tending to co-occur in approximately 120 validation repertoires. The study recorded some 160 TCR beta chains that were cytomegalovirus-associated.

Sequencing was performed with immunoSEQ multiplex PCR; in TCRdb, only in-frame clones are kept and a portion is missing. The top ten hold 3% to 3.5% of the sample, which has 150,000 to 200,000 clones, about 90% seen once. The donors were part of the 120-subject validation cohort, which stood apart from the roughly 640-subject first cohort. Sequenced: PBMCs. The receptor comes from a woman aged 18-29 years in good health and CMV-seropositive.

DNA of the CDR3: TGTGCCAGCAGCTTAGCCGGACAGGGAAACACCATATATTTT. Amino acids: CASSLAGQGNTIYF. V is TRBV11-2 and J is TRBJ1-3, with a weak D call TRBD1 (6 bases). CDR1 and CDR2 from the germline V gene are SGHAT and FQNNGV. V lost 1 base to trimming and J lost 4 bases, with 8 bases between them. The CDR3 length is 14 residues.